Listed here are 29 T cell receptor beta chains from one sample, sequenced in a study of cytomegalovirus exposure and HLA in healthy donors. PCR was performed using 60 Vbeta and 13 Jbeta primers. Only in-frame clones appear in the TCRdb table, and some are missing; sequencing was by immunoSEQ multiplex PCR. The repertoire holds about 120,000 clones, with roughly 82% as singletons. Sequencing was done on a sample of PBMCs. These receptors were obtained from a young woman in good health and CMV-seronegative.

The chain couples TRBV19 to TRBJ1-5; 7 positions match TRBD1. The trim removed 3 bases at V and 7 bases at J, leaving 6 bases unmatched. The germline CDR1 and CDR2 sequences are LNHDA and SQIVND (reference sequence). The CDR3 contains 14 residues. The CDR3 sequence: CASSIRGGPQPQHF. In DNA, the CDR3 is TGTGCCAGTAGTATTAGAGGGGGCCCCCAGCCCCAGCATTTT.

V gene TRBV21-1 combines with J gene TRBJ2-7; TRBD2 is the table's D call and was not checked against the DNA. TRBV21-1 is given as a pseudogene. CDR3 size: 11 residues. CDR3 sequence: CASSKAVGWYF. The CDR3 bases are TGTGCCAGCAGCAAAGCCGTCGGGTGGTACTTC.

This sequence joins TRBV27 and TRBJ2-3, with TRBD2 identical over 11 bases. Germline CDR1 MNHEY, CDR2 SMNVEV (reference sequence). The J segment lost 4 bases and the V segment lost 3 bases, leaving 3 bases of the junction unmatched. The CDR3 runs to 15 residues. DNA of the CDR3: TGTGCCAGCAGTTTTAGCGGGGGGGCCCCAGATACGCAGTATTTT. Its translation is CASSFSGGAPDTQYF.

The V and J genes are TRBV27 and TRBJ2-1, with 10 bases aligning to TRBD2. V lost 6 bases and J lost 7; bases outside the gene matches: 12. The CDR3 length is 16 residues. Germline V gene lookup returns CDR1 MNHEY and CDR2 SMNVEV (reference sequence). This CDR3 is CASRTFLAGDRNEQFF. DNA of the CDR3: TGTGCCAGCAGGACCTTTCTAGCGGGAGACCGGAATGAGCAGTTCTTC.

This clone has more than one count but fewer than ten. This CDR3 reads CASSPGAGNTIYF. CDR3 DNA: TGTGCCAGCAGCCCAGGGGCTGGAAACACCATATATTTT. The chain couples TRBV5-8 to TRBJ1-3, with TRBD1 as a possible D gene (6 bases). The V end was cut by 4 bases, the J end by 2 bases, with 7 bases between. The CDR3 sequence is 13 residues long. Germline CDR1 reads SGHTS; CDR2 reads YDEGEE.

The chain has TRBV29-1 and TRBJ2-7; the D gene is possibly TRBD1 (8 bases). Per germline, CDR1 SQVTM and CDR2 ANQGSEA. V lost 3 bases and J 4 bases, leaving 13 bases between the germline ends. CDR3 length equals 13 residues. In DNA form, the CDR3 reads TGCAGCGTTGATTCACAGGGGGGGTACGAGCAGTACTTC. This encodes CSVDSQGGYEQYF.

The chain is built from TRBV5-1 and TRBJ2-1, with 11 positions matching TRBD2. V lost 4 bases, J lost 10 bases, and 13 bases stayed unmatched. The CDR3 contains 16 residues. Germline V gene data show CDR1 as SGHRS and CDR2 as YFSETQ. The chain's CDR3 is CASSMSLAGGPEEQFF. The DNA of the CDR3 is TGCGCCAGCAGCATGTCCTTAGCGGGAGGGCCTGAAGAGCAGTTCTTC.

The chain uses TRBV6-5 and TRBJ1-5, with 9 bases that match TRBD1. V dropped 5 bases and J dropped 7; count of bases not matched to a gene: 6. The CDR3 is 14 residues long. Germline V gene sequence: CDR1 MNHEY, CDR2 SVGAGI. CDR3 DNA: TGTGCCAGCAGTGCCAACAGGGGGCGACAGCCCCAGCATTTT. It codes for CASSANRGRQPQHF.

The V gene is TRBV7-2, the J gene TRBJ1-1; no firm D call. V gave up 1 base and J gave up 1 base, with 16 bases separating them. CDR1 SGHTA and CDR2 FQGNSA come from the germline V gene. The CDR3 is 17 residues long. The CDR3 spells CASSLVRVGLTNTEAFF. CDR3 nucleotides: TGTGCCAGCAGCTTAGTGAGGGTGGGTTTAACGAACACTGAAGCTTTCTTT.

This clone was counted a single time. This sequence joins TRBV11-2 and TRBJ2-1; a possible D gene is TRBD1 (6 bases). CDR3 length: 19 residues. Germline V gene data show CDR1 as SGHAT and CDR2 as FQNNGV. Trimming took 1 base from V and 7 from J, leaving 26 bases between them. CDR3 bases: TGTGCCAGCAGCTTAGCCGGGGTGTTAAGACAGGTCCGGACGAATGAGCAGTTCTTC. Amino acid sequence: CASSLAGVLRQVRTNEQFF.

This chain joins TRBV5-4 and TRBJ2-5, with unresolved D. Trimming pared 1 base from V and 1 base from J, leaving 8 bases between. CDR1 is SGHNT and CDR2 is YYREEE in the germline V gene (reference sequence). The CDR3 runs to 14 residues. CDR3 sequence: CASSLISTQETQYF. CDR3 bases: TGTGCCAGCAGCTTGATTAGCACCCAAGAGACCCAGTACTTC.

V usage is TRBV20-1 and J usage is TRBJ2-7, with TRBD2 matching 7 bases. The CDR3 is 11 residues long. The germline gives CDR1 DFQATT, CDR2 SNEGSKA (reference sequence). J lost 10 bases, V lost 3 bases, and 6 bases had no gene match. CDR3 amino acids: CSARGGTLQYF. The CDR3 DNA follows: TGCAGTGCTAGGGGGGGGACGCTCCAGTACTTC.

The rearrangement links TRBV15 to TRBJ1-1; D uncertain. Trimming removed 0 bases at V and 0 bases at J, with 8 bases between. The V gene's germline CDR1 is LNHNV and CDR2 YYDKDF (reference sequence). The CDR3 runs to 15 residues. CDR3 bases: TGTGCCACCAGCAGAGAATTGACTTTGAACACTGAAGCTTTCTTT. This codes for CATSRELTLNTEAFF.

The chain carries TRBV4-3 and TRBJ1-5; unclear D gene. The V end lost 5 bases, the J end lost 2 bases, and 7 bases lay between the germline ends. CDR1 and CDR2 from the germline V gene are LGHNA and YSLEER. The CDR3 has 13 residues. The CDR3 DNA reads TGCGCCAGCAGCGGGAGGCGCAATCAGCCCCAGCATTTT. Its protein product is CASSGRRNQPQHF.

V usage is TRBV5-4 and J usage is TRBJ2-7, with a weak D call TRBD1 (6 bases). There are 14 residues in the CDR3. From germline, CDR1 is SGHNT and CDR2 YYREEE (reference sequence). Trimming took off 1 base at V and 3 bases at J, with 11 bases between the two ends. As DNA, the CDR3 is TGTGCCAGCAGCTTGAGGGACACCGACTACGAGCAGTACTTC. This codes for CASSLRDTDYEQYF.

This chain uses TRBV7-8 with TRBJ1-1, with 8 bases aligning to TRBD1. Looked up from germline, CDR1 is SGHVS and CDR2 is FQNEAQ. J was trimmed by 2 bases and V by 3 bases; bases with no gene match: 5. The CDR3 is made up of 15 amino acids. In nucleotides, the CDR3 is TGTGCCAGCAGCTTGTCTCAGGGGGCTAACACTGAAGCTTTCTTT. It codes for CASSLSQGANTEAFF.

The V call is TRBV7-9, the J call TRBJ2-2; 9 nucleotides align to TRBD1. Germline trimming cut 5 bases from V and 2 bases from J; bases unmatched to any gene: 9. The CDR3 length is 17 residues. Germline V lookup: CDR1 SEHNR, CDR2 FQNEAQ (reference sequence). The CDR3 loop is CASSPNPTGGNTGELFF. The CDR3 region has the DNA TGTGCCAGCAGCCCGAACCCGACAGGGGGAAACACCGGGGAGCTGTTTTTT. The variable domain in full, completed from reference TRBV7-9 and TRBJ2-2, reads DTGVSQNPRHKITKRGQNVTFRCDPISEHNRLYWYRQTLGQGPEFLTYFQNEAQLEKSRLLSDRFSAERPKGSFSTLEIQRTEQGDSAMYLCASSPNPTGGNTGELFFGEGSRLTVL.

In this sample, this clone turned up a few times. The rearrangement joins TRBV25-1 to TRBJ2-7; D is unclear. CDR1 and CDR2 from the germline V gene are MGHDK and SYGVNS. The CDR3 spans 12 residues. V was trimmed by 5 bases and J by 3 bases, leaving 8 bases between them. Written as DNA, the CDR3 is TGTGCCAGCAGTCTACTAAACTACGAGCAGTACTTC. It translates to CASSLLNYEQYF.

This sequence joins TRBV5-1 and TRBJ2-3; 7 positions agree with TRBD1. Looked up from germline, CDR1 is SGHRS and CDR2 is YFSETQ. V was pared by 7 bases and J by 5 bases, with 16 bases of the junction left unmatched. The CDR3 runs 16 residues. CDR3 protein: CASRGQPGGVGDTQYF. For the CDR3, the DNA is TGCGCCAGCCGGGGACAGCCTGGGGGTGTCGGAGATACGCAGTATTTT. Using reference TRBV5-1 and TRBJ2-3 for the parts outside the CDR3, the full variable domain is KAGVTQTPRYLIKTRGQQVTLSCSPISGHRSVSWYQQTPGQGLQFLFEYFSETQRNKGNFPGRFSGRQFSNSRSEMNVSTLELGDSALYLCASRGQPGGVGDTQYFGPGTRLTVL.

The V gene is TRBV15, the J gene TRBJ2-3; 10 bases are a match to TRBD2. The CDR3 covers 17 residues. CDR1 LNHNV and CDR2 YYDKDF come from the germline V gene (reference sequence). Trimming at V came to 1 base and at J to 6 bases, leaving 10 bases not matched to a gene. The CDR3 is CATSRAASGSLRDTQYF. CDR3 bases: TGTGCCACCAGCAGAGCGGCTAGCGGGAGCCTTCGGGATACGCAGTATTTT.

Worth noting for this clone: Other DNA sequences in the same sample also yield this CDR3. This chain's CDR3 is CASSRDRDYGYTF. The CDR3 DNA reads TGTGCCAGCAGTCGGGACAGAGACTATGGCTACACCTTC. J is TRBJ1-2 and V is TRBV2, with 7 bases fitting TRBD1. Germline V gene data show CDR1 as SNHLY and CDR2 as FYNNEI. This CDR3 is built from 13 residues. V gave up 5 bases and J gave up 3 bases; unmatched junction bases: 3.

The chain has TRBV5-4 and TRBJ2-2; D is undetermined. Trimming stripped 4 bases from V and 2 bases from J, with 9 bases between. The CDR3 contains 14 residues. Per the germline V gene, CDR1 is SGHNT and CDR2 is YYREEE (reference sequence). The CDR3 sequence: CASSGAENTGELFF. In nucleotides, the CDR3 is TGTGCCAGCAGCGGAGCCGAAAACACCGGGGAGCTGTTTTTT. The entire variable domain, with the rest obtained from reference TRBV5-4 and TRBJ2-2, is as follows: ETGVTQSPTHLIKTRGQQVTLRCSSQSGHNTVSWYQQALGQGPQFIFQYYREEENGRGNFPPRFSGLQFPNYSSELNVNALELDDSALYLCASSGAENTGELFFGEGSRLTVL.

This chain joins TRBV19 and TRBJ2-7; D may be TRBD2 (5 bases). This CDR3 has 15 residues. The V and J ends lost 3 bases and 0 bases respectively, with 12 bases between them. Germline V lookup: CDR1 LNHDA, CDR2 SQIVND (reference sequence). CDR3 loop: CASSMGSGYSYEQYF. The CDR3 DNA sequence: TGTGCCAGTAGTATGGGAAGCGGCTACTCCTACGAGCAGTACTTC.

The chain employs TRBV19 and TRBJ1-5, with D perhaps matching TRBD1 (6 bases). CDR1 and CDR2 (germline): LNHDA, SQIVND (reference sequence). The length of the CDR3 is 14 residues. Trimming stripped 3 bases from V and 7 bases from J, with 13 bases between. The CDR3 DNA follows: TGTGCCAGTAGTATGAAGGGAGGGGGACAGCCCCAGCATTTT. The encoded protein is CASSMKGGGQPQHF.

V usage is TRBV29-1 and J usage is TRBJ2-1, with a tentative D call TRBD2 (6 bases). Germline lookup yields CDR1 SQVTM and CDR2 ANQGSEA. The CDR3 runs to 13 residues. The V end lost 4 bases, the J end lost 7 bases, and 14 bases lay between the germline ends. DNA of the CDR3: TGCAGCGTTGGGTCGGGAGTAACAAATGAGCAGTTCTTC. Translation gives CSVGSGVTNEQFF.

The J gene is TRBJ2-5, the V gene TRBV2, with unresolved D. The tail of the sequence fits TRBJ2-7 better, so the J call may be wrong. CDR1 and CDR2 (germline): SNHLY, FYNNEI. This CDR3 spans 13 amino acids. CDR3 nucleotides: TGTGCCAGCACCTTCCACCCAAGCTACGAGCAGTACTTC. Residues: CASTFHPSYEQYF.

This clone was counted once. The rearrangement uses TRBV19 and TRBJ1-2, with 9 bases aligning to TRBD1. V lost 4 bases, J lost 4 bases, and 4 bases stayed unmatched. The germline V gene encodes CDR1 LNHDA and CDR2 SQIVND (reference sequence). This CDR3 is 14 amino acids long. The CDR3 DNA is TGTGCCAGTAGTAAACAGGGGGCGGCCTATGGCTACACCTTC. Translation: CASSKQGAAYGYTF.

The genes are TRBV14 and TRBJ1-3; D gene uncertain. Per germline, CDR1 SGHDN and CDR2 FVKESK. CDR3 length: 16 amino acids. The V end lost 1 base, the J end lost 0 bases, and 10 bases lay between the germline ends. CDR3 nucleotides: TGTGCCAGCAGCCAAGTCGGGAGCCCCTCTGGAAACACCATATATTTT. This translates into CASSQVGSPSGNTIYF. Full variable domain (outside the CDR3, taken from reference TRBV14 and TRBJ1-3): EAGVTQFPSHSVIEKGQTVTLRCDPISGHDNLYWYRRVMGKEIKFLLHFVKESKQDESGMPNNRFLAERTGGTYSTLKVQPAELEDSGVYFCASSQVGSPSGNTIYFGEGSWLTVV.

The chain couples TRBV10-3 to TRBJ2-3; D might be TRBD1 (5 bases). The CDR3 spans 13 residues. Between the trimmed V and J ends, which lost 5 bases and 2 bases, there was a span of 8 bases. Germline CDR1 is ENHRY and CDR2 is SYGVKD. Written as DNA, the CDR3 is TGTGCCATCAGTCCCAGGGACACAGATACGCAGTATTTT. It is translated as CAISPRDTDTQYF.